Shown below are 4 T cell receptor beta chains from a single sample sequenced in a study of T cell clonality in common variable immunodeficiency. Profiled with immunoSEQ multiplex PCR; TCRdb holds only in-frame clones, not every one. The sample shows approximately 50,000 clones, none of them appearing just once. Material for sequencing was peripheral blood mononuclear cells. Receptors originate from a person aged 18-70 years in good health.

A note on this clone: This likely stems from a read error, as it lies one base from a far larger clone. The sequence runs out 3 residues before the end of the CDR3; the remainder is reconstructed from the germline J gene. This chain uses TRBV6-2 or TRBV6-3 with TRBJ2-3; TRBD2 matches 11 bases. Germline V gives CDR1 MNHEY, CDR2 SVGEGT. The length of the CDR3 is 15 residues. The sequenced CDR3 bases are TGTGGCAGCGTTAGCGGGGGGGCCAGCACAGATACG. Translation: CGSVSGGASTDT. From start to end, the CDR3 is CGSVSGGASTDTQYF.

This clone occurred many times. The read terminates 3 residues before the CDR3 end, so the remaining end is supplied by the germline J gene. The J gene is TRBJ1-1, the V gene TRBV4-1; D is perhaps TRBD1 (6 bases). Germline lookup yields CDR1 MGHRA and CDR2 YSYEKL. The CDR3 is made up of 15 amino acids. CDR3 protein: CASSLHPGQPQEAFF. Incomplete CDR3 DNA: TGCGCCAGCAGCCTCCACCCAGGACAGCCACAAGAA.

Many counts were recorded for this clone. Coverage ceases 3 residues before the CDR3 finishes, and the germline J gene fills in the end. The chain uses TRBV6-2 or TRBV6-3 and TRBJ1-2, with TRBD1 identical over 7 bases. This CDR3 comprises 17 residues. Germline V gene lookup returns CDR1 MNHEY and CDR2 SVGEGT. V was pared by 0 bases and J by 2 bases, with 9 bases of the junction left unmatched. This CDR3 is CASSYSTQGQKNYGYTF. The CDR3 DNA, read in part, is TGTGCCAGCAGTTACTCGACTCAGGGACAGAAAAACTATGGC.

This clone was picked up many times. The observed sequence ends 3 residues before the CDR3 terminus, with the missing tail filled in from the germline J gene. The V call is TRBV19, the J call TRBJ1-2; possibly TRBD1 for D (5 bases). Germline assignment: CDR1 LNHDA and CDR2 SQIVND (reference sequence). CDR3 length equals 11 residues. CDR3 DNA, as far as it was read: TGTGCCAGTCGGGCAGGGTGGGGC. It translates to CASRAGWG. The whole CDR3 protein is CASRAGWGYTF.